Following are 8 T cell receptor beta chains from one sample sequenced in a study of blood T cell repertoires in COVID-19. Sequencing used immunoSEQ multiplex PCR; TCRdb keeps in-frame clones, though not all of them. The sample lists more than 90,000 clones; 85% were seen once. Sequenced sample: peripheral blood. The source is an older man with acute or convalescent COVID-19.

The V call is TRBV9, the J call TRBJ2-3; 10 nucleotides line up with TRBD2. Germline loops: CDR1 SGDLS, CDR2 YYNGEE. The CDR3 sequence is 17 residues long. J gave up 2 bases and V 0 bases, and 6 bases lay outside the gene matches. In nucleotides, the CDR3 is TGTGCCAGCAGCGTAGAGGGAGCGGGAGGGTCCACAGATACGCAGTATTTT. Amino acid sequence: CASSVEGAGGSTDTQYF.

This clone was observed a single time. V gene TRBV6-1 combines with J gene TRBJ1-2, with 7 bases that match TRBD1. Per the germline V gene, CDR1 is MNHNS and CDR2 is SASEGT. This CDR3 comprises 13 residues. Unmatched junction bases numbered 3, after V lost 1 base and J lost 7 bases. The CDR3 region has the DNA TGTGCCAGCAGTGAAGTCCGGGACAGTGGCTACACCTTC. Amino acids: CASSEVRDSGYTF.

This chain uses TRBV30 with TRBJ2-2; maybe TRBD2 (5 bases). The V gene lost 5 bases and the J gene lost 5 bases, with 21 bases spanning the gap. Germline assignment: CDR1 GTSNPN and CDR2 SVGIG (reference sequence). The CDR3 covers 16 residues. The CDR3 protein is CAWETLFAGFTGELFF. CDR3 in DNA: TGTGCCTGGGAAACCCTCTTCGCGGGTTTTACCGGGGAGCTGTTTTTT.

The chain joins TRBV7-3 to TRBJ2-3; TRBD2 agrees at 7 bases. J gave up 6 bases and V 8 bases, and 2 bases lay outside the gene matches. The CDR3 spans 11 residues. Germline loops: CDR1 SGHTA, CDR2 FQGTGA. For the CDR3, the DNA is TGTGCCAGCGGGGGAGGGGATACGCAGTATTTT. It specifies CASGGGDTQYF.

This clone was seen a few times. This rearrangement joins TRBV28 to TRBJ1-6; 12 positions agree with TRBD1. CDR1 MDHEN and CDR2 SYDVKM come from the germline V gene. The CDR3 covers 20 residues. Trimming removed 2 bases from V and 0 bases from J; junction bases left unmatched: 8. In nucleotides, the CDR3 is TGTGCCAGCAGTTTAAAAAGGGACAGGGGGCCCAGCTCCTATAATTCACCCCTCCACTTT. Amino acid sequence: CASSLKRDRGPSSYNSPLHF.

This rearrangement joins TRBV11-3 to TRBJ1-6; D is possibly TRBD1 (6 bases). CDR3 length: 13 amino acids. Germline V lookup: CDR1 SGHNT, CDR2 YENEEA. Trimming removed 5 bases at V and 7 bases at J, with 9 bases between. The CDR3 DNA sequence: TGTGCCAGCAGCACCGGACAGAATTCACCCCTCCACTTT. The encoded protein is CASSTGQNSPLHF.

In this sample, this clone turned up a few times. The rearrangement uses TRBV10-3 and TRBJ1-5; 9 nucleotides match TRBD1. Trimming took 4 bases from V and 6 from J; bases not matched to a gene: 4. The CDR3 spans 14 residues. Germline V gene lookup returns CDR1 ENHRY and CDR2 SYGVKD. The CDR3, as DNA: TGTGCCATCAGTGGGACAGGGGAACGTCAGCCCCAGCATTTT. It is translated as CAISGTGERQPQHF.

CDR3 DNA sequence: TGCAGCGTTTCTGTCACAGGGGCGAACACCGGGGAGCTGTTTTTT. Translated: CSVSVTGANTGELFF. J is TRBJ2-2 and V is TRBV29-1; 7 bases match TRBD1. The CDR3 is 15 amino acids. Germline CDR1 SQVTM, CDR2 ANQGSEA. Losses at the gene ends were 5 bases for V and 0 bases for J; bases not matched to a gene: 6.